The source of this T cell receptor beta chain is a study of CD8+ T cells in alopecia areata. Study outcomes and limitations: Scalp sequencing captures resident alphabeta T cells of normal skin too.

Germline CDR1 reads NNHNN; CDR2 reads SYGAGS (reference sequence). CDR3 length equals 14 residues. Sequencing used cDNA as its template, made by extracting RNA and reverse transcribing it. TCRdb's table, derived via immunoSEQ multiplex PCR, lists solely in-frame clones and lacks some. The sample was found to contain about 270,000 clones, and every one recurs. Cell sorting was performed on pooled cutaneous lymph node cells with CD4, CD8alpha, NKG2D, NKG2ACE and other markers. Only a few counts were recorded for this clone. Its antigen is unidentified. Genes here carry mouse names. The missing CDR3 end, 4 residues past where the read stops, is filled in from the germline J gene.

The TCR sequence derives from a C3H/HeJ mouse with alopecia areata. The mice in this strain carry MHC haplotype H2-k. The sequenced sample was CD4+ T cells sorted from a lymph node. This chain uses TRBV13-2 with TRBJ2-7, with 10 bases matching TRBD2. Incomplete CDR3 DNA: TGTGCCAGCGGTGATCTGGGACTGGGGTAT. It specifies CASGDLGLGY. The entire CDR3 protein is CASGDLGLGYEQYF.